This T cell receptor (beta chain) was obtained from a study of cytomegalovirus exposure and HLA in healthy donors. The study ran its PCR with 60 Vbeta and 13 Jbeta primers. Some clones are missing from TCRdb's copy, which holds only in-frame ones; the method was immunoSEQ multiplex PCR. The sample has some 200,000 clones; 84% are singletons. This CDR3 spans 16 amino acids. The rearrangement uses TRBV21-1 and TRBJ1-1; TRBD1 was called by the table and not checked on the DNA. TRBV21-1 represents a pseudogene. What was sequenced was PBMCs. The source is a woman between 50 and 59 years old in good health and CMV-seropositive. The CDR3 DNA is TGTGCCAGCAGCATCCGGGACAGGAAGAGGAGCACTGAAGCTTTCTTT. Protein: CASSIRDRKRSTEAFF.